This T cell receptor (beta chain) was recorded in a study of blood T cell repertoires in COVID-19. The length of the CDR3 is 13 residues. Germline CDR1 SGHAT, CDR2 FQDESV (reference sequence). V lost 4 bases and J 6 bases, leaving 11 bases between the germline ends. Measured with immunoSEQ multiplex PCR; TCRdb has only the in-frame clones, and not every one. The sample lists 210,000 or so clones; 83% were seen once. Material for sequencing was peripheral blood. This receptor was taken from a woman in her 30s with COVID-19, enrolled during active disease. The chain carries TRBV11-1 and TRBJ2-3; D is perhaps TRBD2 (6 bases). CDR3 region: CASSWREGDTQYF. CDR3 nucleotides: TGTGCCAGCAGCTGGCGGGAAGGGGATACGCAGTATTTT.